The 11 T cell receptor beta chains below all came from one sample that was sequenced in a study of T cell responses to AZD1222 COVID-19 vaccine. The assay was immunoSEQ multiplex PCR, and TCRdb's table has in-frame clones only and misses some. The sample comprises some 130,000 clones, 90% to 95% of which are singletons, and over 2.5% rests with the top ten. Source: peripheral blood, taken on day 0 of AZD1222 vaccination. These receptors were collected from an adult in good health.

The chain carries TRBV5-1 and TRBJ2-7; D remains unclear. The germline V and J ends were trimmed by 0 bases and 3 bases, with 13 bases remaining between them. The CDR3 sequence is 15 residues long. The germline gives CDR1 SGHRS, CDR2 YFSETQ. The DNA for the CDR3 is TGCGCCAGCAGCTTGGAAGGGTACCAAGGCTACGAGCAGTACTTC. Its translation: CASSLEGYQGYEQYF.

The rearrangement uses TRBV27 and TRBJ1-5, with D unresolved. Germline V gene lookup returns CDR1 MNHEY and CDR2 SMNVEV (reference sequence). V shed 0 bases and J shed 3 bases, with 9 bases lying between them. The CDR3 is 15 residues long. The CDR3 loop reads CASSLSSPLNQPQHF. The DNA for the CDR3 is TGTGCCAGCAGTTTATCGAGTCCCCTCAATCAGCCCCAGCATTTT.

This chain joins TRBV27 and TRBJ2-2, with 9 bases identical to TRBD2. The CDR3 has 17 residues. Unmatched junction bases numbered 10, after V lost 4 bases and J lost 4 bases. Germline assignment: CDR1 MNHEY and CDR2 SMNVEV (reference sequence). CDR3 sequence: CASSWISGRFPTGELFF. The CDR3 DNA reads TGTGCCAGCAGTTGGATCAGCGGGAGGTTTCCCACCGGGGAGCTGTTTTTT.

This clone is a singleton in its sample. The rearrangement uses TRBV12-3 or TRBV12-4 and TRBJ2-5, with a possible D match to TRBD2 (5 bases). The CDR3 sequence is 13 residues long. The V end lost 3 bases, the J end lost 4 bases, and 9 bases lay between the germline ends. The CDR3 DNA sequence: TGTGCCAGCAGTTTGTTGGGGAGAGAGACCCAGTACTTC. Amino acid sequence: CASSLLGRETQYF.

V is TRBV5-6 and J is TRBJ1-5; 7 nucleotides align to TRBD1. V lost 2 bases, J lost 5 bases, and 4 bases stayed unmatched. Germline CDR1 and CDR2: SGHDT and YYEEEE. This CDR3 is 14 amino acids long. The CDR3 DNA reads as TGTGCCAGCAGCTTTGGGACAGTTGATCAGCCCCAGCATTTT. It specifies CASSFGTVDQPQHF.

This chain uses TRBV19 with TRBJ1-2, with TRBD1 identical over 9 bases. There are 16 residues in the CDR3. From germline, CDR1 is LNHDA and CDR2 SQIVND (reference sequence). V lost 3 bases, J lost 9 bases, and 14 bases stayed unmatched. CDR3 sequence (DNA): TGTGCCAGTAGTATCCCTCCCCCGGGACAGGGCAAGCGCTACACCTTC. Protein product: CASSIPPPGQGKRYTF.

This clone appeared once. The CDR3 is CAWSYLAGMNTGELFF. CDR3 sequence (DNA): TGTGCCTGGAGTTATCTAGCGGGAATGAACACCGGGGAGCTGTTTTTT. V gene TRBV30 combines with J gene TRBJ2-2; 9 bases are a match to TRBD2. The germline V gene has CDR1 GTSNPN and CDR2 SVGIG (reference sequence). The CDR3 covers 16 residues. The V gene end was trimmed by 2 bases and the J gene end by 1 base; junction bases not matched to a gene: 5.

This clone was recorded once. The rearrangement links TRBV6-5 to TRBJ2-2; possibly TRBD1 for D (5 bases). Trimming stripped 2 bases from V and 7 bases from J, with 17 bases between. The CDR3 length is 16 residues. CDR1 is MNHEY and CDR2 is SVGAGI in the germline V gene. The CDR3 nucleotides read TGTGCCAGCAGTTACCTACGAGCAGGGTTGGGCGGGGAGCTGTTTTTT. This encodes CASSYLRAGLGGELFF.

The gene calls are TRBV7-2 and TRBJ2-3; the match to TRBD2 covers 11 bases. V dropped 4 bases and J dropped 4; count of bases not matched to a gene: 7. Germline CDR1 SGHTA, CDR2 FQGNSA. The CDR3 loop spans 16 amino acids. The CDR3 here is CASSSGTSGKADTQYF. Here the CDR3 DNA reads TGTGCCAGCAGCTCCGGGACTAGCGGAAAGGCAGATACGCAGTATTTT. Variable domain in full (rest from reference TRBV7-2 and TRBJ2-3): GAGVSQSPSNKVTEKGKDVELRCDPISGHTALYWYRQSLGQGLEFLIYFQGNSAPDKSGLPSDRFSAERTGGSVSTLTIQRTQQEDSAVYLCASSSGTSGKADTQYFGPGTRLTVL.

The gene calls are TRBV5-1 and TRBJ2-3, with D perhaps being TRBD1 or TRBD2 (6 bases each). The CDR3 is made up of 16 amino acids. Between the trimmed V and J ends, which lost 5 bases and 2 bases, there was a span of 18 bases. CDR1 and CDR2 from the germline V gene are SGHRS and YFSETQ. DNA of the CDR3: TGCGCCAGCAGTGCGCGGGACACTGAGTTCACAGATACGCAGTATTTT. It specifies CASSARDTEFTDTQYF.

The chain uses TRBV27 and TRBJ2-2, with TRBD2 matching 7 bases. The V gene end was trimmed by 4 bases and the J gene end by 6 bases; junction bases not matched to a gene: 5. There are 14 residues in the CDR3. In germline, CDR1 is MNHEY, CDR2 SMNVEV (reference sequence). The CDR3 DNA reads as TGTGCCAGCAGTTCGGGGGGACTGCCCGGGGAGCTGTTTTTT. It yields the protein CASSSGGLPGELFF.